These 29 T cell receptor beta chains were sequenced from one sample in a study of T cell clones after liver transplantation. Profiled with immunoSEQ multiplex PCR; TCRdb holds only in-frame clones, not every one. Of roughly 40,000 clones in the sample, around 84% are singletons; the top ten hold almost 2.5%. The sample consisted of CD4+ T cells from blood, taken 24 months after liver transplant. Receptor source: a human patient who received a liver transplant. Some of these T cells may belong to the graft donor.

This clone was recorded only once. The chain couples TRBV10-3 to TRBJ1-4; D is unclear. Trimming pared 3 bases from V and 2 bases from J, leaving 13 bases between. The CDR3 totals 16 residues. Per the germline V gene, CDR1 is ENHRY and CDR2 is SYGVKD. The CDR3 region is CAISDPRAGTNEKLFF. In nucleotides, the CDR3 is TGTGCCATCAGTGACCCCCGGGCCGGGACTAATGAAAAACTGTTTTTT.

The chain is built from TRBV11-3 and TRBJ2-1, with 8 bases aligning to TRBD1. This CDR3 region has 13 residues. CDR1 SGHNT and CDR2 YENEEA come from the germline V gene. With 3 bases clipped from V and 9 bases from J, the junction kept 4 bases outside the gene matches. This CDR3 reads CASSFEQGGEQFF. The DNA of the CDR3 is TGTGCCAGCAGCTTTGAACAGGGGGGTGAGCAGTTCTTC.

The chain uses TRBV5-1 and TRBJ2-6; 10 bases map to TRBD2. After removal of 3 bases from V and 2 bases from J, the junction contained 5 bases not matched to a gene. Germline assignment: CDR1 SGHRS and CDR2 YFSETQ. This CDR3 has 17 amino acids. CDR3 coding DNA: TGCGCCAGCAGCTCCTCTAGCGGGGGCCCTGGGGCCAACGTCCTGACTTTC. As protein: CASSSSSGGPGANVLTF.

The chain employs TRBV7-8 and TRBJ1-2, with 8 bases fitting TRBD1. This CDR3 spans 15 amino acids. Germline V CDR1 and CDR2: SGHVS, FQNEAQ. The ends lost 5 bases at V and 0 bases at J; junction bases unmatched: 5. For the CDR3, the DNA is TGTGCCAGCAGCACAAGGACAGGGACTAACTATGGCTACACCTTC. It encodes CASSTRTGTNYGYTF.

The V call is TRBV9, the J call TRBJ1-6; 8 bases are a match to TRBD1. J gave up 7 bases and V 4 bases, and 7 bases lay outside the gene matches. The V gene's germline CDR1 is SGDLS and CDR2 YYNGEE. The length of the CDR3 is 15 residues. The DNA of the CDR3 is TGTGCCAGCAGCCAGGGGGCAGGAAACAATTCACCCCTCCACTTT. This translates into CASSQGAGNNSPLHF.

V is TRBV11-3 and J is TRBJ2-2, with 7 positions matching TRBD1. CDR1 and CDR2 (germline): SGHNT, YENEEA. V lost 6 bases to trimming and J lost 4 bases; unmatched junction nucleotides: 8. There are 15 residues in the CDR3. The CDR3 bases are TGTGCCAGCAGTCTAAAGGGGACAGTCACCGGGGAGCTGTTTTTT. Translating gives CASSLKGTVTGELFF.

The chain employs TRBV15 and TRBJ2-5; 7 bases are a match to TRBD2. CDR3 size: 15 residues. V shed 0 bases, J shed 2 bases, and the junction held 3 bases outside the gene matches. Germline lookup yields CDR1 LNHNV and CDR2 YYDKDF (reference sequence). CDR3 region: CATSRDLGLQETQYF. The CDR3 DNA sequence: TGTGCCACCAGCAGAGATCTGGGACTACAAGAGACCCAGTACTTC. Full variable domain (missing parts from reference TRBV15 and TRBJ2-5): DAMVIQNPRYQVTQFGKPVTLSCSQTLNHNVMYWYQQKSSQAPKLLFHYYDKDFNNEADTPDNFQSRRPNTSFCFLDIRSPGLGDTAMYLCATSRDLGLQETQYFGPGTRLLVL.

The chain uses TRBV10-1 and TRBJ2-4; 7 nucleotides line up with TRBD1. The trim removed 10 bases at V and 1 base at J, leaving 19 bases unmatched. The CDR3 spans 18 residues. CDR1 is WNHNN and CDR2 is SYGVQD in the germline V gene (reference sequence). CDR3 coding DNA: TGCGCCATTCCACAGGGGATCCTAAAGGATGGGGCCAAAAACATTCAGTACTTC. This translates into CAIPQGILKDGAKNIQYF.

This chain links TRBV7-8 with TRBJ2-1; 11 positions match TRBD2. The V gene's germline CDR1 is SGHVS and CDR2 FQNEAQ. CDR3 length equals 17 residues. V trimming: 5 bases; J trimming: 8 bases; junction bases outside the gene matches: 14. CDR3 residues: CASSPKPTSGSGYEQFF. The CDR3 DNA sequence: TGTGCCAGCAGCCCGAAACCTACTAGCGGGAGCGGCTATGAGCAGTTCTTC.

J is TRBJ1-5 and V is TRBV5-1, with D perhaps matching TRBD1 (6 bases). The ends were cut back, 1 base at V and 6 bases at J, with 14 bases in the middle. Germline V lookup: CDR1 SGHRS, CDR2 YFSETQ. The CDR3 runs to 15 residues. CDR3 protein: CASSLTGRPGQPQHF. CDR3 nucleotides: TGCGCCAGCAGCTTGACAGGGCGTCCCGGTCAGCCCCAGCATTTT.

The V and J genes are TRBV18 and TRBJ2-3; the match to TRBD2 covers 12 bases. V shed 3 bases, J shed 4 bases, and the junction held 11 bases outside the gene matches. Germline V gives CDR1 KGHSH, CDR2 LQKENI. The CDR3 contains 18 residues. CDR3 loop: CASSPPMTSGRHPDTQYF. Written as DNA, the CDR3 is TGTGCCAGCTCACCTCCTATGACTAGCGGGAGACACCCAGATACGCAGTATTTT.

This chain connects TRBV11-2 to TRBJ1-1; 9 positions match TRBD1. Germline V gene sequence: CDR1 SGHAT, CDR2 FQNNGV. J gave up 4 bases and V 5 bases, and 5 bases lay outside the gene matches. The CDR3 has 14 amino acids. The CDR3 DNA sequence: TGTGCCAGCAGCCGGACAGGGGTAGGCACTGAAGCTTTCTTT. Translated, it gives CASSRTGVGTEAFF. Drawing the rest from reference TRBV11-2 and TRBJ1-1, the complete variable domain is EAGVAQSPRYKIIEKRQSVAFWCNPISGHATLYWYQQILGQGPKLLIQFQNNGVVDDSQLPKDRFSAERLKGVDSTLKIQPAKLEDSAVYLCASSRTGVGTEAFFGQGTRLTVV.

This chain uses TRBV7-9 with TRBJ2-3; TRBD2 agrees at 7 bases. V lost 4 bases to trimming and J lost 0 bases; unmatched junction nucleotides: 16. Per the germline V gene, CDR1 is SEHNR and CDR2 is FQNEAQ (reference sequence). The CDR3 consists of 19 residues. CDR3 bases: TGTGCCAGCAGCTCCATTGGTGCTGCGGGAGACCTTAGCACAGATACGCAGTATTTT. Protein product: CASSSIGAAGDLSTDTQYF.

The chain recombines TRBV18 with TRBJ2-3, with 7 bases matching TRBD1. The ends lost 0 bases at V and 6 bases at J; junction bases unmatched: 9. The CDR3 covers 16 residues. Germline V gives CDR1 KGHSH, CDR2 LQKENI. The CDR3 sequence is CASSPPGQSRRDTQYF. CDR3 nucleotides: TGTGCCAGCTCACCACCGGGACAGTCCCGCCGGGATACGCAGTATTTT. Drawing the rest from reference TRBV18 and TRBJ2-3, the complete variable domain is NAGVMQNPRHLVRRRGQEARLRCSPMKGHSHVYWYRQLPEEGLKFMVYLQKENIIDESGMPKERFSAEFPKEGPSILRIQQVVRGDSAAYFCASSPPGQSRRDTQYFGPGTRLTVL.

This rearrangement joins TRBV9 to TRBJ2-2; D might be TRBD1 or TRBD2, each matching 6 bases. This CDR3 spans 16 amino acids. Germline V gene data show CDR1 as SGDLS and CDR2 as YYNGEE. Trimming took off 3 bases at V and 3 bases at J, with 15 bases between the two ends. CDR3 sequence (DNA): TGTGCCAGCAGCGCAGACGGGGGCTTGGACACCGGGGAGCTGTTTTTT. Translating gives CASSADGGLDTGELFF.

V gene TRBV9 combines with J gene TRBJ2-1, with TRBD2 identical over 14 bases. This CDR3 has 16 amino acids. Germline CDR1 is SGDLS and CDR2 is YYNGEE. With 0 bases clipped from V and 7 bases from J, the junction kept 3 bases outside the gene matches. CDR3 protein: CASSVAGLAGGNEQFF. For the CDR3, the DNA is TGTGCCAGCAGCGTAGCCGGACTAGCGGGAGGAAATGAGCAGTTCTTC.

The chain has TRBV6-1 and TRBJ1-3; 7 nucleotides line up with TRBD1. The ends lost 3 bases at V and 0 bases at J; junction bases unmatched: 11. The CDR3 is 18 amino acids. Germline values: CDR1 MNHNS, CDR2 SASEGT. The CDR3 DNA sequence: TGTGCCAGCAGTGAGTGGACAGGTAGCACAGCCTCTGGAAACACCATATATTTT. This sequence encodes CASSEWTGSTASGNTIYF.

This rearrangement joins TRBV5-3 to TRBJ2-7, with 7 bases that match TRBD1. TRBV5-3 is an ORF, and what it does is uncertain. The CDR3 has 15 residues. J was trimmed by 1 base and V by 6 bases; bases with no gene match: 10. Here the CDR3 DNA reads TGTGCCAGAACTATAACCCAACAGGGGTCCTACGAGCAGTACTTC. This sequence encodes CARTITQQGSYEQYF.

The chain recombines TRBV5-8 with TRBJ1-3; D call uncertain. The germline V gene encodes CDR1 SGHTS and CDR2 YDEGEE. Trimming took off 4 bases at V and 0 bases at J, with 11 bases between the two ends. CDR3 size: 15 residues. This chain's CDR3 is CASSLSKSSGNTIYF. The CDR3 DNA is TGTGCCAGCAGCCTTAGTAAGAGCTCTGGAAACACCATATATTTT. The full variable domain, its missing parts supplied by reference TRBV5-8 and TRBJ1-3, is EAGVTQSPTHLIKTRGQQATLRCSPISGHTSVYWYQQALGLGLQFLLWYDEGEERNRGNFPPRFSGRQFPNYSSELNVNALELEDSALYLCASSLSKSSGNTIYFGEGSWLTVV.

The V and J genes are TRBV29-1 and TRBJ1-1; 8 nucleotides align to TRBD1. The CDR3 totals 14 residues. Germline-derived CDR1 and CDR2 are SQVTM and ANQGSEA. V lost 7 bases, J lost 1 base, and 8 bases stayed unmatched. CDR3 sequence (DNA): TGCAGCGCGACAGGGGTTGTCGGGAACACTGAAGCTTTCTTT. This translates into CSATGVVGNTEAFF. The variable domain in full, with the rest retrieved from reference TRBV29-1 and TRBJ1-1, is SAVISQKPSRDICQRGTSLTIQCQVDSQVTMMFWYRQQPGQSLTLIATANQGSEATYESGFVIDKFPISRPNLTFSTLTVSNMSPEDSSIYLCSATGVVGNTEAFFGQGTRLTVV.

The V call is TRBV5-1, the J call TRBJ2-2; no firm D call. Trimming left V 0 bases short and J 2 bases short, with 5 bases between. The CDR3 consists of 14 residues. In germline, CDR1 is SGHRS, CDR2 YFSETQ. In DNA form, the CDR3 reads TGCGCCAGCAGCTTGGAGGGAAACACCGGGGAGCTGTTTTTT. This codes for CASSLEGNTGELFF.

Here the CDR3 reads CASSLYPSYEQYF. CDR3 nucleotides: TGTGCCAGCAGCCTTTACCCCTCCTACGAGCAGTACTTC. The chain carries TRBV7-8 and TRBJ2-7; D remains ambiguous. Per germline, CDR1 SGHVS and CDR2 FQNEAQ. The V end lost 5 bases, the J end lost 0 bases, and 8 bases lay between the germline ends. The CDR3 sequence is 13 residues long.

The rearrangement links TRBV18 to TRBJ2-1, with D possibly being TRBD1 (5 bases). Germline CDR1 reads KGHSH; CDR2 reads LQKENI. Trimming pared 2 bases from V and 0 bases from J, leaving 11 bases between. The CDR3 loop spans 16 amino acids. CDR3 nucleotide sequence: TGTGCCAGCTCACCAAATACAGGTATCTCCTACAATGAGCAGTTCTTC. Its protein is CASSPNTGISYNEQFF.

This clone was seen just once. CDR3 residues: CASSSANTYTGELFF. In DNA, the CDR3 is TGTGCCAGCAGTTCTGCTAATACTTACACCGGGGAGCTGTTTTTT. The rearrangement uses TRBV9 and TRBJ2-2; D remains unclear. This CDR3 region has 15 residues. V gave up 5 bases and J gave up 3 bases, with 14 bases separating them. Germline V gives CDR1 SGDLS, CDR2 YYNGEE.

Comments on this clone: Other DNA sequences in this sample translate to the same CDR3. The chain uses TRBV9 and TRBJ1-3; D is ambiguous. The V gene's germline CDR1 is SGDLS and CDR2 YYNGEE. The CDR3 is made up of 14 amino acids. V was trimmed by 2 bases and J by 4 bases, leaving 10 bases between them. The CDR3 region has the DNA TGTGCCAGCAGCGTGGGAGGGCAGGGAAACACCATATATTTT. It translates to CASSVGGQGNTIYF.

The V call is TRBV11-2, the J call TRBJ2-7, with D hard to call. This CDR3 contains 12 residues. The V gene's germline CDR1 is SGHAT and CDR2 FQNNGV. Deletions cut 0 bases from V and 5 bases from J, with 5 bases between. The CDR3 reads CASSLDAHEQYF. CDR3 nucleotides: TGTGCCAGCAGCTTAGATGCGCACGAGCAGTACTTC.

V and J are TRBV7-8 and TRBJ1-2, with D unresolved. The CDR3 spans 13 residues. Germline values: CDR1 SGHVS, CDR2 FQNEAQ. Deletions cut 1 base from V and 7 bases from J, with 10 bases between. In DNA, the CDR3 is TGTGCCAGCAGCTTAGGTGGCGTGCCTGGCTACACCTTC. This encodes CASSLGGVPGYTF.

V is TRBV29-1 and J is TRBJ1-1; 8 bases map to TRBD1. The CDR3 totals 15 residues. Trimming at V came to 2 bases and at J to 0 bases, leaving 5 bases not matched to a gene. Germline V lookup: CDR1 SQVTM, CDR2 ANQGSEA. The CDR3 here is CSVERTGTVNTEAFF. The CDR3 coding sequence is TGCAGCGTTGAAAGGACAGGGACCGTGAACACTGAAGCTTTCTTT.

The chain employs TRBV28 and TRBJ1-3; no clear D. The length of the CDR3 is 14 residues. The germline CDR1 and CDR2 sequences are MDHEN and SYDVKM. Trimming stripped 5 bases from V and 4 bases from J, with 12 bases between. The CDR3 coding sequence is TGTGCCAGCAGTCAATACCAGTTGGGAAACACCATATATTTT. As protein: CASSQYQLGNTIYF.